This T cell receptor (beta chain) was identified in a study of PD-1 blockade in classical Hodgkin lymphoma. Generated by immunoSEQ multiplex PCR, the TCRdb table keeps only in-frame clones and is missing some. The sample contains 20,000 to 25,000 clones, more than 75% of which appear only once. Noted time point: cycle 4 day 1 (C4D1), after 5 to 7 weeks of nivolumab. With no exception, relapse followed autologous stem cell transplantation in all patients, and brentuximab vedotin exposure varied. Specimen: peripheral blood mononuclear cells (PBMCs), collected before the fourth cycle of nivolumab. The clonotype originates from a human donor with classical Hodgkin lymphoma.

In DNA, the CDR3 is TGTGCTAGTGGTTTGGTAAGGACAGGGCCCTACGAGCAGTACTTC. Translated: CASGLVRTGPYEQYF. The V and J genes are TRBV12-5 and TRBJ2-7; 8 nucleotides align to TRBD1. This CDR3 contains 15 residues. The V segment lost 0 bases and the J segment 2 bases; nucleotides outside the gene matches: 3. In germline, CDR1 is LGHNT, CDR2 FRNRAP.